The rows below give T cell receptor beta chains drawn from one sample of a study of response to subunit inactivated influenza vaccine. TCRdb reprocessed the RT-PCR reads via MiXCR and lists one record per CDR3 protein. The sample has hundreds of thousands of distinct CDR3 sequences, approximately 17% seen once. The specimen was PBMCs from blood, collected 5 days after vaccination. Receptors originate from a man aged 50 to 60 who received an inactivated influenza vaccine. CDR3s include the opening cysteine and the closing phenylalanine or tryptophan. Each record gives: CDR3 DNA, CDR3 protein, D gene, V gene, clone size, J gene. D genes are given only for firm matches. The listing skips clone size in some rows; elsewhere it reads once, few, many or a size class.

CDR3 DNA: TGCGCCAGCAGCCAAGGACAGATTGAATACTATGGCTACACCTTC
CDR3 protein: CASSQGQIEYYGYTF
D gene: -
V gene: TRBV4-1
clone size: -
J gene: TRBJ1-2

CDR3 DNA: TGCAGTGCTAGCGGGCTAGCCTACAATGAGCAGTTCTTC
CDR3 protein: CSASGLAYNEQFF
D gene: -
V gene: TRBV20-1
clone size: few
J gene: TRBJ2-1

CDR3 DNA: TGTGCCAGCAGCCAGCACGGACTTGATACGCAGTATTTT
CDR3 protein: CASSQHGLDTQYF
D gene: -
V gene: TRBV14
clone size: -
J gene: TRBJ2-3

CDR3 DNA: TGTGCCAGCAGCGCCCGGGGACAGGGGGGTGAGACCCAGTACTTC
CDR3 protein: CASSARGQGGETQYF
D gene: TRBD1
V gene: TRBV9
clone size: -
J gene: TRBJ2-5

CDR3 DNA: TGTGCCAGCAGTGAAGTCTTGGTACGGGGACGCCAAGATTACGAGCAGTACTTC
CDR3 protein: CASSEVLVRGRQDYEQYF
D gene: -
V gene: TRBV2
clone size: -
J gene: TRBJ2-7

CDR3 DNA: TGCAGTGCTAGAGAACAGGGGTTAGGAAATTCACCCCTCCACTTT
CDR3 protein: CSAREQGLGNSPLHF
D gene: TRBD1
V gene: TRBV20-1
clone size: -
J gene: TRBJ1-6

CDR3 DNA: TGCAGTGCCCCCCCCGACAGGCGGTATAATTCACCCCTCCACTTT
CDR3 protein: CSAPPDRRYNSPLHF
D gene: -
V gene: TRBV20-1
clone size: -
J gene: TRBJ1-6

CDR3 DNA: TGCAGCGTGGGACAGACATTATCCTACGAGCAGTACTTC
CDR3 protein: CSVGQTLSYEQYF
D gene: TRBD1
V gene: TRBV29-1
clone size: many
J gene: TRBJ2-7

CDR3 DNA: TGCGCCAGCAGCCCCGGGACTAGCGGGGGGGCCTGGGAGACCCAGTACTTC
CDR3 protein: CASSPGTSGGAWETQYF
D gene: TRBD2
V gene: TRBV5-1
clone size: few
J gene: TRBJ2-5

CDR3 DNA: TGCAGTGCTTTCGGGGCCCCCTCTGGGGCCAACGTCCTGACTTTC
CDR3 protein: CSAFGAPSGANVLTF
D gene: -
V gene: TRBV20-1
clone size: few
J gene: TRBJ2-6

CDR3 DNA: TGTGCCAGCAGTGACAGGGGATTCTATGGCTACACCTTC
CDR3 protein: CASSDRGFYGYTF
D gene: -
V gene: TRBV6-1
clone size: -
J gene: TRBJ1-2